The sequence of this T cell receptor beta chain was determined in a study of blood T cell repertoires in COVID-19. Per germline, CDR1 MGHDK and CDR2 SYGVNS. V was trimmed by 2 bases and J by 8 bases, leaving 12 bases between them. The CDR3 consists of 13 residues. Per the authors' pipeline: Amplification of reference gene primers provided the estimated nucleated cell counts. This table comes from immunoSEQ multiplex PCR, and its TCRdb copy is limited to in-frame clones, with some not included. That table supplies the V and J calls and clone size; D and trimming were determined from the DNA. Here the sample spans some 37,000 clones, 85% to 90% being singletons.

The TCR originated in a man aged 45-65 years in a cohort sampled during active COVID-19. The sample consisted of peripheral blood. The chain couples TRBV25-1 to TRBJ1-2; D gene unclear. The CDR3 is CASSESSELGYTF. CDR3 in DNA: TGTGCCAGCAGTGAAAGTTCCGAGTTGGGCTACACCTTC.